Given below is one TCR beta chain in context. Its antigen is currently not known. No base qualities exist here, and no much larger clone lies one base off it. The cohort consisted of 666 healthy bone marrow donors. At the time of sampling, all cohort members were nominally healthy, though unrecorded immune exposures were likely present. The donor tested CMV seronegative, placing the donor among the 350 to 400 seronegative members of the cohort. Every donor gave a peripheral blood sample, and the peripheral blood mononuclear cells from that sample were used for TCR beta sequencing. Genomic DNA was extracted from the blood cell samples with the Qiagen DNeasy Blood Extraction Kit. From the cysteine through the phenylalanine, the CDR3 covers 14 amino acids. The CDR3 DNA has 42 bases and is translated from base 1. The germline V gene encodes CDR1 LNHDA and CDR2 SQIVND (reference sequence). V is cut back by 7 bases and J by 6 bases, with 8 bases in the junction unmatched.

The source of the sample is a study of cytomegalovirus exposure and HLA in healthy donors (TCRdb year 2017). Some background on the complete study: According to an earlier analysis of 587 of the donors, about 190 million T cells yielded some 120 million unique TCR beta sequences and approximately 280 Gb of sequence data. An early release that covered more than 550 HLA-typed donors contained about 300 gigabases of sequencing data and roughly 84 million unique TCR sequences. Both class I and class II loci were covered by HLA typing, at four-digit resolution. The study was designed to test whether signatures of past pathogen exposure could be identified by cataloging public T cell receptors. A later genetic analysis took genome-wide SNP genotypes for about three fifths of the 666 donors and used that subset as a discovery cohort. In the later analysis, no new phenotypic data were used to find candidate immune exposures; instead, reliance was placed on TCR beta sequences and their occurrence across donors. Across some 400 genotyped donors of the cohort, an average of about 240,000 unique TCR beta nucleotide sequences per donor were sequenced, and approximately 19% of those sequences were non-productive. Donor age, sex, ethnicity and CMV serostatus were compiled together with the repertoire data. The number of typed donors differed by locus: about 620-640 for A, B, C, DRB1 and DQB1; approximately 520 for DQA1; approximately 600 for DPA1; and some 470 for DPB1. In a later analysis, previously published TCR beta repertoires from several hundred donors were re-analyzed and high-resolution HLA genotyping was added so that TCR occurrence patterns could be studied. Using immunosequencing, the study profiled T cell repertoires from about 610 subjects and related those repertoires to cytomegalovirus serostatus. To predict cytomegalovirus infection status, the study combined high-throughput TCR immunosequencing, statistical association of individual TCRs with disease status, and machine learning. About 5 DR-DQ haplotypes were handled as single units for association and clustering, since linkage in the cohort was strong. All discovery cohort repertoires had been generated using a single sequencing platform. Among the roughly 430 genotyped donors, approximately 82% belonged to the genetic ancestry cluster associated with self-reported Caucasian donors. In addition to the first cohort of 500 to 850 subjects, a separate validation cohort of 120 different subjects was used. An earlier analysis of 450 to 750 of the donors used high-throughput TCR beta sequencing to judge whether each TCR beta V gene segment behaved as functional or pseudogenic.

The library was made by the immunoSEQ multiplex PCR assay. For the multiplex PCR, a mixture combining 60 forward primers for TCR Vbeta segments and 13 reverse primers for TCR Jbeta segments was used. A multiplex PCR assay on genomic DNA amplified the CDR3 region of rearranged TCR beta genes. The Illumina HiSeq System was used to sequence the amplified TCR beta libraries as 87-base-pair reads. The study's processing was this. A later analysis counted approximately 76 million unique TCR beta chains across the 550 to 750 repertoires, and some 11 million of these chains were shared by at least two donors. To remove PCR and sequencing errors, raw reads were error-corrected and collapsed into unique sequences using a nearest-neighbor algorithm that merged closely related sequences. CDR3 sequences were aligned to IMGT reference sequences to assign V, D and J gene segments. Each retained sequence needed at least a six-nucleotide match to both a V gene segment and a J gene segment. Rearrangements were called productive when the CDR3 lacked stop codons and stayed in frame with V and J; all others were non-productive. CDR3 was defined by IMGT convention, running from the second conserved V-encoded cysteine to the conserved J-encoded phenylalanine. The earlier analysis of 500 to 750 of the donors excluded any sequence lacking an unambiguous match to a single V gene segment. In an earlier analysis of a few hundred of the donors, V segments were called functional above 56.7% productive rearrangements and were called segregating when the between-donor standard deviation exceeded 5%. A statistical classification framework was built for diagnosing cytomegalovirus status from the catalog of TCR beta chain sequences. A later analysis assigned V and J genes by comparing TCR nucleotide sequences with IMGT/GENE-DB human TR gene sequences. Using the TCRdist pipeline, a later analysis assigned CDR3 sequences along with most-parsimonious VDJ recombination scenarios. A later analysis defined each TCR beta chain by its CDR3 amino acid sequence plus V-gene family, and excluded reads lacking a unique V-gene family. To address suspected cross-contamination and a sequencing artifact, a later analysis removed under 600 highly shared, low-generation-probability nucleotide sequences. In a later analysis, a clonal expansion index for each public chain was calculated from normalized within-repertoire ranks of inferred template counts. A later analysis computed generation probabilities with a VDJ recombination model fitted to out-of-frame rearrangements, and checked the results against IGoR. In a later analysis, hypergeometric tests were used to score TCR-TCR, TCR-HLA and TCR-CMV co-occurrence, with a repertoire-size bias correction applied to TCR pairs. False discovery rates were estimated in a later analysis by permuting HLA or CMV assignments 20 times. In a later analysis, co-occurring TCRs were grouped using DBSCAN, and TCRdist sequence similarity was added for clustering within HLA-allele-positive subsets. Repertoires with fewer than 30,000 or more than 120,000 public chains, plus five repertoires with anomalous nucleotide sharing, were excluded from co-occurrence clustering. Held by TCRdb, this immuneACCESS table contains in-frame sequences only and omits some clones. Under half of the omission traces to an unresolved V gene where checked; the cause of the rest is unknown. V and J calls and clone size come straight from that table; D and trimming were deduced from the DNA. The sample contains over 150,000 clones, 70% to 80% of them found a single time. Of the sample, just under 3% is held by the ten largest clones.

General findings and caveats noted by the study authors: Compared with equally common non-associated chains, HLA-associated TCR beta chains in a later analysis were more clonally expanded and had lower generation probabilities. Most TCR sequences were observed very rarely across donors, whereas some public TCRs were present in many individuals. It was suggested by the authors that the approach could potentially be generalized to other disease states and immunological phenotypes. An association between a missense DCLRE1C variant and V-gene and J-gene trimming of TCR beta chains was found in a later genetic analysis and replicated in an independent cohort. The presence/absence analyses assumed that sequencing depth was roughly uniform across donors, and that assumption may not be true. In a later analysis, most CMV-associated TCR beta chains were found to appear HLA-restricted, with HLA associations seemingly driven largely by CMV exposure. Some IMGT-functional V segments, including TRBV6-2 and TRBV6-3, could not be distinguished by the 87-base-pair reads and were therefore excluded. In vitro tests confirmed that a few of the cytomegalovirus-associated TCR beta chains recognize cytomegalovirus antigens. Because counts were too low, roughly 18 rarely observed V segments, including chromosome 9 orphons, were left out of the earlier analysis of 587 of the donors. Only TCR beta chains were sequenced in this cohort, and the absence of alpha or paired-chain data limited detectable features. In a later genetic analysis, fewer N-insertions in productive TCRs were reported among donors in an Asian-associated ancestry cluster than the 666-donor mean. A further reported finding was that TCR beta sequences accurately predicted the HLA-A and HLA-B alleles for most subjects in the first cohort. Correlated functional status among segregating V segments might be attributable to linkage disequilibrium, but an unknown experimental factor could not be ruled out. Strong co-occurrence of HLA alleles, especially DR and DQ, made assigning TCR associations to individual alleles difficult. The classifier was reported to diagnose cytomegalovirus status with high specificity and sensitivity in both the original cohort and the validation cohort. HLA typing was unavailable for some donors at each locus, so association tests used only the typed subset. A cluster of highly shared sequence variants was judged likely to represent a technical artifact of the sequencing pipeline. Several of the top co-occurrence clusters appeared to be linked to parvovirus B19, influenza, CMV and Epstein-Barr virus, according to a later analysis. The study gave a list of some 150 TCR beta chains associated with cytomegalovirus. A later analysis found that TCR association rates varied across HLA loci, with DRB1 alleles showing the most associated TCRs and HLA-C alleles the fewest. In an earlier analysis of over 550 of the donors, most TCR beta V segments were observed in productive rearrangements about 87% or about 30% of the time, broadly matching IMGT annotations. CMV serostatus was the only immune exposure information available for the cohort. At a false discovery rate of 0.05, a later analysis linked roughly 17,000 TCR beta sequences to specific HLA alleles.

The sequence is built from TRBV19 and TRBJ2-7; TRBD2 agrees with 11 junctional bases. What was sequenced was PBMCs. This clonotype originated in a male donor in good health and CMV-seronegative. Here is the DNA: TGTGCCAGTACAGTACTAGCGGGAGAAGGCGAGCAGTACTTC. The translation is CASTVLAGEGEQYF.